This record covers a single T cell receptor beta chain. The study sequenced TCR beta in blood CD8+ and CD4+ T cells. These data belong to a study of CD8 T cells in Susac syndrome. With random hexamers, reverse transcription was performed on roughly 0.5 to 1 ug of RNA. The authors amplified TCR beta CDR3 across 54 Vbeta and 13 Jbeta using immunoSEQ multiplex PCR. In TCRdb, the immunoSEQ multiplex PCR reads were re-called with MiXCR into one record per CDR3 protein. The sample carries a few hundred thousand distinct CDR3 sequences, about 91% recorded once. The sequence was obtained from a human donor with multiple sclerosis. Sequenced: CD4+ T cells from PBMCs.

CDR3 sequence: CASSRPGTSGETQYF. CDR3 sequence (DNA): TGCGCCAGCAGCCGGCCTGGGACTAGCGGAGAGACCCAGTACTTC. The chain has TRBV5-1 and TRBJ2-5, with 11 bases matching TRBD2. This CDR3 has 15 residues. The J segment lost 4 bases and the V segment lost 4 bases, leaving 6 bases of the junction unmatched. The germline V gene has CDR1 SGHRS and CDR2 YFSETQ.